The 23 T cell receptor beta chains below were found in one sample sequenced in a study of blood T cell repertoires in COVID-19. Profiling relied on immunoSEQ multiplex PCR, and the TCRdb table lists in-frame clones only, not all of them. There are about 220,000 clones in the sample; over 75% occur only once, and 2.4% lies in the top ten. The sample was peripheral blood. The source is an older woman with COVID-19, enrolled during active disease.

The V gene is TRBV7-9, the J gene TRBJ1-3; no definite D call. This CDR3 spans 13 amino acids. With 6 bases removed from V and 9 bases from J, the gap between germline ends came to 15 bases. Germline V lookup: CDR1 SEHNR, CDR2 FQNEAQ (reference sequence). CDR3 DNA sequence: TGTGCCAGCAGTCCCGGGATGGATGGCACCATATATTTT. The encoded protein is CASSPGMDGTIYF.

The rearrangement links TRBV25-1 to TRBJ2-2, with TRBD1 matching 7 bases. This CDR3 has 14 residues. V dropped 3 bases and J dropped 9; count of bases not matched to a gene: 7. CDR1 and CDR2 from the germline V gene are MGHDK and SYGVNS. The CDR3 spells CASSDSTGYWELFF. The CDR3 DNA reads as TGTGCCAGCAGTGATTCGACAGGGTACTGGGAGCTGTTTTTT.

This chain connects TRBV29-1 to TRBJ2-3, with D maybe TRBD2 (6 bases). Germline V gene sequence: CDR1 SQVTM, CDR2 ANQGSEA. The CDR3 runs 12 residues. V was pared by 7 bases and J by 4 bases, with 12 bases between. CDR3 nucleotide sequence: TGCAGCGGCGGGGATTCGGCAGATACGCAGTATTTT. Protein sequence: CSGGDSADTQYF.

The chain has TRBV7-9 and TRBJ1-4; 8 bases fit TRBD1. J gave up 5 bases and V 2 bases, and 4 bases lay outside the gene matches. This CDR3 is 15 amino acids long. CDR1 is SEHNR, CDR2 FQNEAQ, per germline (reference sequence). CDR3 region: CASSLRQGPNEKLFF. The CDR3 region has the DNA TGTGCCAGCAGCTTACGACAGGGGCCAAATGAAAAACTGTTTTTT.

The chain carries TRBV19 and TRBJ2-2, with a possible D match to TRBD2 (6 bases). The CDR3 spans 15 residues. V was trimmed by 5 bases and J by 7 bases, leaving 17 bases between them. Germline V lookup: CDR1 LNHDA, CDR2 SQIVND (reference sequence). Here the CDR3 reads CASSLPGLRGGELFF. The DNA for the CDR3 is TGTGCCAGTAGTCTTCCGGGACTCCGTGGCGGGGAGCTGTTTTTT.

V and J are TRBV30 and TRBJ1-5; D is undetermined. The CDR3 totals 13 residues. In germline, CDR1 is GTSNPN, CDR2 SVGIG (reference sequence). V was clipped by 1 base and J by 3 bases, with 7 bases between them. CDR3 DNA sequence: TGTGCCTGGAGTGACCCTAACAATCAGCCCCAGCATTTT. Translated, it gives CAWSDPNNQPQHF.

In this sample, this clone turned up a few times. Here the CDR3 DNA reads TGTGCCAGCAGCTCGAAAAGTAGCGGGGTTGGGAATGAGCAGTTCTTC. It translates to CASSSKSSGVGNEQFF. V gene TRBV7-9 combines with J gene TRBJ2-1; TRBD2 agrees at 8 bases. The V and J ends lost 4 bases and 7 bases, in that order; junction bases with no gene match: 12. Germline CDR1 SEHNR, CDR2 FQNEAQ (reference sequence). The CDR3 contains 16 residues.

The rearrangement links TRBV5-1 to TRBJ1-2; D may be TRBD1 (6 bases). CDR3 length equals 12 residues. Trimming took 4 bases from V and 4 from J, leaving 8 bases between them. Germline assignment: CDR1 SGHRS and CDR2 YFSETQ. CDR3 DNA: TGCGCCAGCAGCCGGGACATCTATGGCTACACCTTC. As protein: CASSRDIYGYTF.

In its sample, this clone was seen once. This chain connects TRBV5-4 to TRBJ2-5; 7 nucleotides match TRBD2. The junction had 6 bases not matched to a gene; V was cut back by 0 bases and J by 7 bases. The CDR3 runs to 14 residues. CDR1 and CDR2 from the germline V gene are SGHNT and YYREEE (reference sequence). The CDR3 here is CASSLELAFGTQYF. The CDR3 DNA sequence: TGTGCCAGCAGCTTGGAACTAGCGTTCGGGACCCAGTACTTC.

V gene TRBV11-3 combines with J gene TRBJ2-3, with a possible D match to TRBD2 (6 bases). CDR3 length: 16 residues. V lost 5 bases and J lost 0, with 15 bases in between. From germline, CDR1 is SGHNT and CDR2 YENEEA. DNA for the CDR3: TGTGCCAGCAGCACCCGCTGGGGGGATAGCACAGATACGCAGTATTTT. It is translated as CASSTRWGDSTDTQYF.

The CDR3 DNA follows: TGTGCCACCAGTGACAGGACTAGCGCCTACAATGAGCAGTTCTTC. Amino acid sequence: CATSDRTSAYNEQFF. J is TRBJ2-1 and V is TRBV24-1; TRBD2 matches at 9 bases. The germline gives CDR1 KGHDR, CDR2 SFDVKD. Unmatched junction bases numbered 2, after V lost 4 bases and J lost 2 bases. There are 15 residues in the CDR3.

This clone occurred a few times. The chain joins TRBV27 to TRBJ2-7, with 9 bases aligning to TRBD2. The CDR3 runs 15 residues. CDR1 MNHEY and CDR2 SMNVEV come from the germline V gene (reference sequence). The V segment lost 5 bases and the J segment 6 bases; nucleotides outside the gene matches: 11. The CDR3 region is CASSVLAGGAAEQYF. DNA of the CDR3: TGTGCCAGCAGTGTCTTGGCGGGAGGGGCTGCCGAGCAGTACTTC.

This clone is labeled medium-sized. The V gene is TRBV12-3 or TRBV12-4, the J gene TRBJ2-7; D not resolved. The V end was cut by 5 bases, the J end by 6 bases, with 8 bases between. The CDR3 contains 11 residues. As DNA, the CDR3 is TGTGCCAGCAGTCTAAACAGCGAGCAGTACTTC. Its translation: CASSLNSEQYF.

CDR3 amino acids: CASSLGGTGVGNEQFF. CDR3 in DNA: TGTGCCAGCAGCTTAGGCGGGACAGGGGTAGGGAATGAGCAGTTCTTC. This chain links TRBV11-3 with TRBJ2-1, with 10 nucleotides matching TRBD1. Germline V gene lookup returns CDR1 SGHNT and CDR2 YENEEA. The ends lost 1 base at V and 7 bases at J; junction bases unmatched: 7. The CDR3 covers 16 residues.

CDR3: CASSLSGQNNEQFF. DNA of the CDR3: TGTGCCAGCAGCTTATCGGGACAGAACAATGAGCAGTTCTTC. The genes are TRBV7-3 and TRBJ2-1, with 7 bases that match TRBD1. This CDR3 region has 14 residues. Germline values: CDR1 SGHTA, CDR2 FQGTGA. V trimming: 2 bases; J trimming: 5 bases; junction bases outside the gene matches: 3.

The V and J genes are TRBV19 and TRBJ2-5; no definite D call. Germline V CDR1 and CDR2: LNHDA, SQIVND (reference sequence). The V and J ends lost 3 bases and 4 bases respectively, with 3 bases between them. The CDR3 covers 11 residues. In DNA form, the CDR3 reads TGTGCCAGTAGTATCTCAGAGACCCAGTACTTC. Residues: CASSISETQYF.

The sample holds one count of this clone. DNA for the CDR3: TGTGCCAGCAGCCACGCCAGGGTCGGTGGCTACACCTTC. It codes for CASSHARVGGYTF. The chain links TRBV3-1 (or the pseudogene TRBV3-2) to TRBJ1-2; maybe TRBD1 (5 bases). There are 13 residues in the CDR3. Germline loops: CDR1 LGHDT, CDR2 YNNKEL (reference sequence). V was trimmed by 3 bases and J by 7 bases, leaving 12 bases between them.

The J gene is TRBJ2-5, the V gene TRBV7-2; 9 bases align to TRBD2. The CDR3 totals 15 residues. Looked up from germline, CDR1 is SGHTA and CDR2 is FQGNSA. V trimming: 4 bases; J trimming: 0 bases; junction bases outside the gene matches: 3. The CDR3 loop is CASSSRGGNQETQYF. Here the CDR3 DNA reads TGTGCCAGCAGCTCGCGGGGGGGCAACCAAGAGACCCAGTACTTC.

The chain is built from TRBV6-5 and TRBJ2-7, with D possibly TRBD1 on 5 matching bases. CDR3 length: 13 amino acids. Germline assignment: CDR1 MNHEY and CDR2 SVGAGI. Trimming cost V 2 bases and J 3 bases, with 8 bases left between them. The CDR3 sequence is CASSYRGFYEQYF. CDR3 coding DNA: TGTGCCAGCAGTTACAGGGGATTCTACGAGCAGTACTTC.

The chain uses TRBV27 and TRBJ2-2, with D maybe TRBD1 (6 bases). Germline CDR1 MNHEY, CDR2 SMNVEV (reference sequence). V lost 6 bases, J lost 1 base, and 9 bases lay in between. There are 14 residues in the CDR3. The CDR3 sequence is CASSPRGNTGELFF. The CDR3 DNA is TGTGCCAGCAGCCCCAGGGGGAACACCGGGGAGCTGTTTTTT.

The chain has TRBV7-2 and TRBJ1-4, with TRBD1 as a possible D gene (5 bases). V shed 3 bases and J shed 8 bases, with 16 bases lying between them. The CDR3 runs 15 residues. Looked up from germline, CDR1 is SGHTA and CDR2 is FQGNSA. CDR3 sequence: CASSLGGRGKEKLFF. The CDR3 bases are TGTGCCAGCAGCTTGGGGGGAAGGGGAAAGGAAAAACTGTTTTTT.

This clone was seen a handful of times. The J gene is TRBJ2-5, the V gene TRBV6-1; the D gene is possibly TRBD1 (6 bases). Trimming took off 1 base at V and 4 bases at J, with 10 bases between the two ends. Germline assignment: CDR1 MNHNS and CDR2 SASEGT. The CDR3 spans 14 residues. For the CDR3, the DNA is TGTGCCAGCAGTGAAGGACAGGTAGGAGAGACCCAGTACTTC. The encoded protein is CASSEGQVGETQYF.

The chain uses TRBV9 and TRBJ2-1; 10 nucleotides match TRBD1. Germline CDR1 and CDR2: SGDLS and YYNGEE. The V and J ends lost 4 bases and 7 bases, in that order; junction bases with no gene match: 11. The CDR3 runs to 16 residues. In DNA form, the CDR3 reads TGTGCCAGCAGCCCTACCATGGACAGGGGGATGAATGAGCAGTTCTTC. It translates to CASSPTMDRGMNEQFF.